The source of this T cell receptor beta chain is a study of T-cell reconstitution after alpha-beta-depleted transplantation in children (dated by TCRdb to the mid-2010s). In terms of the full investigation: The study quantitatively tracked T-cell immune reconstitution after TCRalphabeta/CD19-depleted allogeneic hematopoietic cell transplantation in children using TCR repertoire profiling. Study-level results and caveats: Hyperexpanded clone frequencies declined over subsequent months; after one year, T-cell counts and TCRbeta diversity were mostly attributed to newly produced T cells. About two months after transplant, the apparently early recovery of alphabetaT-cell counts reportedly depended on just several hundred clones that had expanded rapidly and came from non-depleted graft cells. In some patients, the high TCRbeta diversity seen at day 60 was put down to recipient T cells and intrathymic progenitors that had survived conditioning.

The sample's treatment or condition label is to be understood as: allogeneic hematopoietic cell transplantation with graft depleted of TCRalphabeta T cells and CD19 B cells. TCRalphabeta/CD19-depleted allogeneic hematopoietic cell grafts were given to the transplant recipients, all of whom were children. This clonotype turned up a few times. No antigen is known for it. Per-base qualities were not stored, and no clone one base away is much larger. The protocol used for the library was PCR. This sample was sequenced with an Illumina HiSeq 2500. TCR library preparation used molecular barcoding, with unique molecular identifiers applied to normalize quantification of the TCRbeta repertoire. Through fastp at Q25 and MiXCR, TCRdb rebuilt clones from the public reads, retaining in-frame beta chains. CDR3 protein duplicates are merged, each entry listing the most common genes and DNA. The sample profile shows approximately 490,000 distinct CDR3 sequences; roughly 10% of them were found once. The biggest ten clones account for 2% of the sample.

The germline V end is reduced by 5 bases and the J end by 1 base; junction bases left unmatched: 1. From a lookup of the germline V gene (reference sequence), CDR1 and CDR2 are DFQATT and SNEGSKA. The CDR3 sequence holds 12 residues, the cysteine and phenylalanine included. Just CDR3 DNA is preserved here, 36 bases in frame from base 1. This clonotype was obtained from a child aged 2 to 15 with inherited bone marrow failure, due to receive a stem cell transplant. The chain was built from TRBV20-1 and TRBJ2-5; 7 nucleotides in the junction match TRBD1. The sequences come from PBMCs, collected before TCRalphabeta/CD19-depleted stem cell transplant. The CDR3 reads as follows: CSARDSQETQYF. The sequence in DNA is TGCAGTGCTCGGGACAGCCAAGAGACCCAGTACTTC.